The 16 T cell receptor beta chains below were found in one sample sequenced in a study of shared clonotypes between healthy human individuals. Clones were read by immunoSEQ multiplex PCR, and TCRdb kept only the in-frame ones, dropping some. The repertoire holds 2 million to 3 million clones, roughly 92% seen once, with more than 0.12% in the top ten. The sample comprised naive CD4+ T cells sorted from blood. Subset in this sample: CD45RA+ positively selected. The receptors come from a man aged 18 to 29 in good health.

The J gene is TRBJ2-1, the V gene TRBV4-1, with 14 bases aligning to TRBD2. V dropped 0 bases and J dropped 6; count of bases not matched to a gene: 4. In germline, CDR1 is MGHRA, CDR2 YSYEKL. CDR3 length: 17 residues. In DNA form, the CDR3 reads TGCGCCAGCAGCCAAGAAGACGGACTAGCGGGGGGCAATGAGCAGTTCTTC. It yields the protein CASSQEDGLAGGNEQFF.

The V call is TRBV19, the J call TRBJ2-3, with D tentatively TRBD2 (5 bases). The CDR3 is made up of 16 amino acids. Germline values: CDR1 LNHDA, CDR2 SQIVND (reference sequence). With 5 bases removed from V and 5 bases from J, the gap between germline ends came to 20 bases. The chain's CDR3 is CASSDPGSAMGDTQYF. The CDR3 coding sequence is TGTGCCAGTAGTGACCCGGGATCAGCGATGGGAGATACGCAGTATTTT.

As to this clone: The sample holds other DNA sequences that translate to the same CDR3. The genes are TRBV27 and TRBJ1-1; tentative D call: TRBD1 (5 bases). The CDR3 totals 14 residues. V shed 3 bases and J shed 5 bases, with 13 bases lying between them. CDR1 is MNHEY, CDR2 SMNVEV, per germline (reference sequence). This CDR3 reads CASSFGGVNTEAFF. The CDR3 DNA is TGTGCCAGCAGTTTTGGGGGAGTCAATACTGAAGCTTTCTTT.

This clone was observed a single time. The rearrangement links TRBV5-1 to TRBJ2-7, with unresolved D. V shed 9 bases and J shed 0 bases, with 19 bases lying between them. CDR1 is SGHRS and CDR2 is YFSETQ in the germline V gene. CDR3 length: 15 amino acids. The CDR3 loop is CATRPSPADSYEQYF. Here the CDR3 DNA reads TGCGCCACCCGGCCGTCCCCGGCTGACTCCTACGAGCAGTACTTC.

This rearrangement joins TRBV28 to TRBJ1-5, with a tentative D call TRBD1 (5 bases). CDR3 length: 14 residues. CDR1 and CDR2 from the germline V gene are MDHEN and SYDVKM. Between the trimmed V and J ends, which lost 6 bases and 6 bases, there was a span of 15 bases. In DNA, the CDR3 is TGTGCCAGCAGGGGGGAGAGGGAGGGTCAGCCCCAGCATTTT. Translated: CASRGEREGQPQHF. Together with reference TRBV28 and TRBJ1-5, the CDR3 gives the full variable domain: DVKVTQSSRYLVKRTGEKVFLECVQDMDHENMFWYRQDPGLGLRLIYFSYDVKMKEKGDIPEGYSVSREKKERFSLILESASTNQTSMYLCASRGEREGQPQHFGDGTRLSIL.

The DNA for the CDR3 is TGTGCCAGCAGCCAAGATGGGGGAGAAAAACTGTTTTTT. The encoded protein is CASSQDGGEKLFF. The chain carries TRBV4-2 and TRBJ1-4, with D tentatively TRBD1 (5 bases). V lost 0 bases and J 8 bases, leaving 7 bases between the germline ends. The CDR3 covers 13 residues. CDR1 is LGHNA and CDR2 is YNFKEQ in the germline V gene.

The chain joins TRBV7-8 to TRBJ2-1; 9 bases are a match to TRBD2. The germline V gene encodes CDR1 SGHVS and CDR2 FQNEAQ. V shed 5 bases, J shed 8 bases, and the junction held 13 bases outside the gene matches. The CDR3 consists of 16 residues. CDR3 DNA sequence: TGTGCCAGCAGCCCGAGTAGGCTAGCGGGATTCGATGAGCAGTTCTTC. It yields the protein CASSPSRLAGFDEQFF.

The chain carries TRBV6-6 and TRBJ1-5, with TRBD1 identical over 8 bases. This CDR3 is 13 amino acids long. Looked up from germline, CDR1 is MNHNY and CDR2 is SVGAGI (reference sequence). V dropped 7 bases and J dropped 7; count of bases not matched to a gene: 6. The CDR3 sequence is CASNTGGGQPQHF. DNA for the CDR3: TGTGCCAGCAATACAGGGGGAGGACAGCCCCAGCATTTT.

V gene TRBV7-3 combines with J gene TRBJ2-1; D may correspond to TRBD1 or TRBD2 (5 bases each). This CDR3 is 13 amino acids long. Germline V lookup: CDR1 SGHTA, CDR2 FQGTGA. Trimming removed 4 bases from V and 10 bases from J, with 14 bases in between. The CDR3 DNA follows: TGTGCCAGCAGCTCCCGGGGCCAGACCGAGCAGTTCTTC. Translation: CASSSRGQTEQFF.

The CDR3 is CASSSLPYEQYF. The CDR3 region has the DNA TGTGCCAGCTCATCCCTTCCCTACGAGCAGTACTTC. The chain has TRBV18 and TRBJ2-7; D is ambiguous. The CDR3 is made up of 12 amino acids. Germline V lookup: CDR1 KGHSH, CDR2 LQKENI. The ends were cut back, 5 bases at V and 2 bases at J, with 7 bases in the middle.

This clone was counted between two and nine times. The V and J genes are TRBV4-1 and TRBJ1-1; tentatively, D is TRBD1 (6 bases). V was trimmed by 2 bases and J by 4 bases, leaving 14 bases between them. CDR1 MGHRA and CDR2 YSYEKL come from the germline V gene. CDR3 length: 15 amino acids. The CDR3 region is CASSQLEQGGTEAFF. As DNA, the CDR3 is TGCGCCAGCAGCCAACTGGAACAGGGTGGCACTGAAGCTTTCTTT.

The rearrangement uses TRBV14 and TRBJ2-7; a weak D match, TRBD1 (6 bases). There are 15 residues in the CDR3. V lost 1 base to trimming and J lost 7 bases, with 17 bases between them. Germline assignment: CDR1 SGHDN and CDR2 FVKESK. CDR3 region: CASSQVVWGPGEQYF. The CDR3 bases are TGTGCCAGCAGCCAAGTTGTTTGGGGGCCTGGAGAGCAGTACTTC.

The rearrangement joins TRBV28 to TRBJ1-1; D gene uncertain. The germline V and J ends were trimmed by 5 bases and 5 bases, with 15 bases remaining between them. The germline CDR1 and CDR2 sequences are MDHEN and SYDVKM. CDR3 length equals 14 residues. Written as DNA, the CDR3 is TGTGCCAGCAGTCCCCACACGGGAGGGACTGAAGCTTTCTTT. Translating it yields CASSPHTGGTEAFF.

The chain couples TRBV19 to TRBJ2-3, with 11 bases that match TRBD2. Trimming removed 9 bases from V and 2 bases from J; junction bases left unmatched: 13. Germline V gene lookup returns CDR1 LNHDA and CDR2 SQIVND (reference sequence). The CDR3 has 17 amino acids. This CDR3 reads CASTPGTSGTSTDTQYF. CDR3 sequence (DNA): TGTGCCAGCACCCCCGGGACTAGCGGTACCTCCACAGATACGCAGTATTTT.

This sequence joins TRBV21-1 and TRBJ2-7; the DNA was not compared with TRBD2, the D call given in the table. TRBV21-1 is described as a pseudogene. The CDR3 loop spans 14 amino acids. CDR3 sequence (DNA): TGTGCCAGAAATCGCGGAACGGAACCCTACGAGCAGTACTTC. Its protein product is CARNRGTEPYEQYF.

V usage is TRBV6-5 and J usage is TRBJ1-2; D gene ambiguous. The CDR3 loop spans 12 amino acids. Germline CDR1 MNHEY, CDR2 SVGAGI. This chain's CDR3 is CAARRTAGGYTF. The CDR3 coding sequence is TGTGCGGCGCGGCGGACCGCGGGTGGCTACACCTTC.